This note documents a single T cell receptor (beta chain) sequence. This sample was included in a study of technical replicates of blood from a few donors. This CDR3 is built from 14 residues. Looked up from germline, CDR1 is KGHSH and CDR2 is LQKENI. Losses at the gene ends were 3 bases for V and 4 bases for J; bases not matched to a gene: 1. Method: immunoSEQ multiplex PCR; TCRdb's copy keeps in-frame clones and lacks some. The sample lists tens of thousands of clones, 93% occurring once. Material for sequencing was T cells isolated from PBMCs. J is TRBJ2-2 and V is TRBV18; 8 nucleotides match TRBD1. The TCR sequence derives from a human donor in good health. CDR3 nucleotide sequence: TGTGCCAGCTCACCGACAGGGGTCACCGGGGAGCTGTTTTTT. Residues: CASSPTGVTGELFF.